This TCR beta chain emerged from a study of CD8 T cells in ankylosing spondylitis. Whole-study findings and limits: Disease-linked clones reportedly concentrated significantly in matched ankylosing spondylitis synovial fluid. Disease-linked clones, CD8+, were relatively rare in peripheral blood.

As regards this clonotype: Its antigen is currently unknown.

A single record per CDR3 protein comes from TCRdb applying MiXCR to the 5' RACE reads. The sample has approximately 100,000 distinct CDR3 sequences, less than 25% seen once. CDR3 length: 14 residues. Germline V gene data show CDR1 as DFQATT and CDR2 as SNEGSKA (reference sequence). V trimming: 6 bases; J trimming: 9 bases; junction bases outside the gene matches: 10. The receptor was derived from a male donor with ankylosing spondylitis. The chain employs TRBV20-1 and TRBJ2-1, with 11 bases that match TRBD2. What was sequenced was synovial fluid, either unsorted or a sorted T cell fraction (not recorded which). The CDR3 reads CSAQLAGGRGEQFF. In DNA form, the CDR3 reads TGCAGTGCCCAATTAGCGGGAGGGAGAGGTGAGCAGTTCTTC.